The 20 T cell receptor beta chains presented below share a single source sample, sequenced in a study of control samples from healthy donors and cancer patients. Some clones are missing from TCRdb's copy, which holds only in-frame ones; the method was immunoSEQ multiplex PCR. The table records around 130,000 clones, around 90% of them present only once. The material sequenced was blood. Receptors originate from a man aged 50-59 years in good health.

The V and J genes are TRBV6-6 and TRBJ1-2; perhaps TRBD1 as D (6 bases). The germline V and J ends were trimmed by 6 bases and 5 bases, with 7 bases remaining between them. The CDR3 extends over 11 amino acids. In germline, CDR1 is MNHNY, CDR2 SVGAGI (reference sequence). The CDR3 region has the DNA TGTGCCAGCAGAACAGGGTATGGCTACACCTTC. Translated, it gives CASRTGYGYTF.

The genes are TRBV7-9 and TRBJ2-5, with 11 bases matching TRBD2. The ends lost 2 bases at V and 0 bases at J; junction bases unmatched: 8. Germline V gene lookup returns CDR1 SEHNR and CDR2 FQNEAQ (reference sequence). The CDR3 is 18 residues long. The CDR3 loop is CASSLPLRLAGHQETQYF. For the CDR3, the DNA is TGTGCCAGCAGCTTACCACTGAGACTAGCGGGGCACCAAGAGACCCAGTACTTC.

In the case of this clone: One junction end does not reproduce the germline sequence, and a read error may be involved. The J gene is TRBJ2-7, the V gene TRBV14; 9 bases map to TRBD1. This CDR3 is 15 amino acids long. Germline values: CDR1 SGHDN, CDR2 FVKESK. CDR3 DNA: TGTGTCAGCAGCCCACCCGGGACAGGGCTCTACGAGCAGTACTTC. It yields the protein CVSSPPGTGLYEQYF. Full variable domain (remainder filled in from reference TRBV14 and TRBJ2-7): EAGVTQFPSHSVIEKGQTVTLRCDPISGHDNLYWYRRVMGKEIKFLLHFVKESKQDESGMPNNRFLAERTGGTYSTLKVQPAELEDSGVYFCVSSPPGTGLYEQYFGPGTRLTVT.

CDR3 in DNA: TGTGCCAGCAGCTTGGATGACAGGGGTATCTACACCTTC. Protein: CASSLDDRGIYTF. This chain uses TRBV5-4 with TRBJ1-2; 8 bases fit TRBD1. CDR1 is SGHNT, CDR2 YYREEE, per germline (reference sequence). CDR3 length equals 13 residues. V dropped 0 bases and J dropped 10; count of bases not matched to a gene: 5.

This chain joins TRBV18 and TRBJ2-7; 7 nucleotides match TRBD2. This CDR3 has 14 amino acids. Trimming at V came to 6 bases and at J to 2 bases, leaving 7 bases not matched to a gene. Per germline, CDR1 KGHSH and CDR2 LQKENI. The CDR3 DNA sequence: TGTGCCAGCTCCCGTTTAGCGGGCCCCTACGAGCAGTACTTC. Its protein product is CASSRLAGPYEQYF.

The chain combines TRBV5-6 with TRBJ2-2, with TRBD1 matching 8 bases. The CDR3 has 15 amino acids. Per germline, CDR1 SGHDT and CDR2 YYEEEE. V trimming: 6 bases; J trimming: 3 bases; junction bases outside the gene matches: 7. This CDR3 reads CASTPRDRYTGELFF. CDR3 bases: TGTGCCAGCACCCCGAGGGACAGGTACACCGGGGAGCTGTTTTTT. The variable domain in full, with the rest retrieved from reference TRBV5-6 and TRBJ2-2, is DAGVTQSPTHLIKTRGQQVTLRCSPKSGHDTVSWYQQALGQGPQFIFQYYEEEERQRGNFPDRFSGHQFPNYSSELNVNALLLGDSALYLCASTPRDRYTGELFFGEGSRLTVL.

V is TRBV15 and J is TRBJ2-5; D remains ambiguous. The CDR3 runs 13 residues. Per germline, CDR1 LNHNV and CDR2 YYDKDF (reference sequence). The V end lost 4 bases, the J end lost 1 base, and 7 bases lay between the germline ends. The CDR3 sequence is CATSIQPQETQYF. CDR3 sequence (DNA): TGTGCCACCAGCATACAGCCCCAAGAGACCCAGTACTTC.

The rearrangement uses TRBV11-3 and TRBJ1-2; a weak D match, TRBD1 (6 bases). The CDR3 has 17 residues. Trimming removed 0 bases at V and 2 bases at J, with 16 bases between. Germline V lookup: CDR1 SGHNT, CDR2 YENEEA. The chain's CDR3 is CASSLDIVQQGNYGYTF. The CDR3 coding sequence is TGTGCCAGCAGCTTAGATATCGTACAGCAGGGGAACTATGGCTACACCTTC.

This clone has ten or more counts. The V gene is TRBV12-3 or TRBV12-4, the J gene TRBJ1-2; D is uncertain. The CDR3 is 12 residues long. V dropped 6 bases and J dropped 5 bases, with 10 bases sitting between them. CDR3 nucleotide sequence: TGTGCCAGCAGCACCCAGTGGTATGGCTACACCTTC. This codes for CASSTQWYGYTF.

In its sample, this clone was seen a few times. This sequence joins TRBV5-4 and TRBJ1-2, with TRBD1 matching 7 bases. This CDR3 is built from 13 residues. CDR1 and CDR2 (germline): SGHNT, YYREEE (reference sequence). With V trimmed by 4 bases and J by 8 bases, 8 bases remained unmatched. DNA of the CDR3: TGTGCCAGCAGCGGGGAGACAGGGAACGGCTACACCTTC. Residues: CASSGETGNGYTF.

The chain couples TRBV6-4 to TRBJ1-6; 9 positions agree with TRBD1. The CDR3 is 15 amino acids. CDR1 and CDR2 from the germline V gene are MRHNA and SNTAGT. V dropped 4 bases and J dropped 7; count of bases not matched to a gene: 5. This CDR3 is CASSGNRGRNSPLHF. CDR3 nucleotide sequence: TGTGCCAGCAGTGGGAACAGGGGGCGGAATTCACCCCTCCACTTT.

CDR3 sequence: CASGDVLETQYF. CDR3 DNA: TGTGCCAGCGGGGATGTTTTGGAGACCCAGTACTTC. V is TRBV12-3 or TRBV12-4 and J is TRBJ2-5; D not resolved. The CDR3 runs to 12 residues. V shed 8 bases and J shed 5 bases, with 12 bases lying between them.

The chain couples TRBV4-2 to TRBJ2-5; D call uncertain. The V end lost 1 base, the J end lost 2 bases, and 8 bases lay between the germline ends. Looked up from germline, CDR1 is LGHNA and CDR2 is YNFKEQ. The CDR3 sequence is 14 residues long. The CDR3 spells CASSQGRAQETQYF. The CDR3 nucleotides read TGTGCCAGCAGCCAAGGTCGAGCTCAAGAGACCCAGTACTTC.

The rearrangement joins TRBV23-1 to TRBJ1-2, with TRBD1 as a possible D gene (6 bases). TRBV23-1 belongs to the ORF category, with a function that is uncertain. V was clipped by 2 bases and J by 4 bases, with 17 bases between them. CDR3 length: 16 amino acids. Written as DNA, the CDR3 is TGCGCCAGCAGTCAAGTCTTAAGGAGGGGGGGCTATGGCTACACCTTC. This sequence encodes CASSQVLRRGGYGYTF.

This clone has just a few counts. One end of the junction varies from germline; a read error may be responsible. The chain employs TRBV12-3 or TRBV12-4 and TRBJ2-1; 13 bases map to TRBD2. The CDR3 loop spans 12 amino acids. CDR3 DNA: TGTGCCAGCACCCTACTAGCGGGGGGGTGTGTCTTC. The encoded protein is CASTLLAGGCVF.

The chain combines TRBV9 with TRBJ2-1; a possible D gene is TRBD2 (6 bases). There are 15 residues in the CDR3. Germline V gene lookup returns CDR1 SGDLS and CDR2 YYNGEE. The V gene lost 3 bases and the J gene lost 8 bases, with 18 bases spanning the gap. In DNA, the CDR3 is TGTGCCAGCAGCGCGGGACTCCCACAAAGGGATGAGCAGTTCTTC. Protein: CASSAGLPQRDEQFF.

The chain joins TRBV9 to TRBJ2-7, with 9 bases that match TRBD2. The CDR3 has 17 amino acids. The V gene's germline CDR1 is SGDLS and CDR2 YYNGEE. V was clipped by 0 bases and J by 2 bases; unmatched bases: 9. The CDR3 bases are TGTGCCAGCAGCGTAGGGGTAGGGGGGACTAGCCCCTACGAGCAGTACTTC. Residues: CASSVGVGGTSPYEQYF.

As to this clone: With a far larger clone one base away, a read error is the likely cause. The identical CDR3 is also encoded by other nucleotide sequences in the sample. CDR3 loop: CASSLRGADYEQYF. CDR3 nucleotides: TGTGCCAGCAGCTTGCGGGGGGCGGACTACGAGCAGTACTTC. The J gene is TRBJ2-7, the V gene TRBV5-5; D may be TRBD2 (7 bases). V gave up 1 base and J gave up 3 bases, with 11 bases separating them. The CDR3 extends over 14 amino acids. CDR1 and CDR2 from the germline V gene are SGHKS and YYEKEE (reference sequence).

J is TRBJ2-2 and V is TRBV27; D possibly matches TRBD1 or TRBD2 (5 bases each). This CDR3 is built from 14 residues. V shed 3 bases and J shed 1 base, with 6 bases lying between them. CDR1 and CDR2 (germline): MNHEY, SMNVEV (reference sequence). The CDR3 reads CASSFGGNTGELFF. Here the CDR3 DNA reads TGTGCCAGCAGTTTTGGGGGGAACACCGGGGAGCTGTTTTTT.

The rearrangement uses TRBV7-9 and TRBJ2-3, with D possibly TRBD2 on 5 matching bases. This CDR3 contains 13 residues. The germline gives CDR1 SEHNR, CDR2 FQNEAQ (reference sequence). V was trimmed by 4 bases and J by 2 bases, leaving 7 bases between them. CDR3 region: CASSYGVTDTQYF. The DNA of the CDR3 is TGTGCCAGCAGCTACGGGGTCACAGATACGCAGTATTTT.